Listed below are T cell receptor beta chains from one sample, sequenced in a study of T cell repertoires in cytomegalovirus infection. A single record per CDR3 protein comes from TCRdb applying MiXCR to the reads. The repertoire has 290,000 or so distinct CDR3 sequences, 9.6% of them found once; the top ten carry approximately 2.4%. The sample comprised PBMCs. Receptors originate from a human donor in good health (CMV status not recorded). Some clones in this sample may be carry-over from other donors' samples. Each CDR3 is given without its conserved first and last residue. A D gene is named only where the DNA matches it firmly.

J,D,V,CDR3
TRBJ2-3,TRBD2,TRBV20-1,SATRGARTDTQY
TRBJ2-1,.,TRBV7-9,ASSLVTGGRYNEQF
TRBJ1-2,.,TRBV20-1,SAKGADRSNYGYT
TRBJ1-2,TRBD1,TRBV7-9,ASSPSGGPNGYT
TRBJ2-5,TRBD1,TRBV12-3/TRBV12-4,ASRGTGIQETQY
TRBJ2-2,.,TRBV20-1,SASSILGSGTHTGELF
TRBJ2-2,.,TRBV29-1,SVVGRGTGELF
TRBJ2-1,TRBD1,TRBV6-2/TRBV6-3,ASSRQGTGQF
TRBJ2-2,.,TRBV7-9,ASSLAPSEGKNTGELF
TRBJ2-3,TRBD2,TRBV7-2,ASSFAGGPKTDTQY
TRBJ2-1,.,TRBV28,ASSSGRIRNEQF
TRBJ2-2,TRBD2,TRBV29-1,SVGRGAGELF
TRBJ2-5,TRBD2,TRBV6-6,ASSPTSGGASETQY
TRBJ1-1,TRBD1,TRBV3-1,ASSRRPQGGTGDTEAF
TRBJ2-5,TRBD1,TRBV7-8,GPSKWRTGKTQY
TRBJ2-3,TRBD2,TRBV5-4,ASSFGGAQDTQY
TRBJ2-1,TRBD1,TRBV28,ASSPRDRDPSPYNEQF
TRBJ2-5,TRBD1,TRBV7-2,ASSVDRGRETQY
TRBJ2-3,TRBD2,TRBV20-1,SAGLAGVDTQY
TRBJ1-1,.,TRBV7-9,ASSRQEGKSEAF
TRBJ1-5,.,TRBV3-1,ASSQHPTDLYSNQPQH
TRBJ2-1,.,TRBV12-3/TRBV12-4,ASTRAGSDEQF
TRBJ2-1,.,TRBV2,ASSERENEQF
TRBJ2-5,.,TRBV7-9,ASSLGHGETQY
TRBJ2-7,TRBD1,TRBV19,ASSSGFGQGTYEQY
TRBJ2-6,.,TRBV28,ASSFLQVTSGANVLT
TRBJ1-6,TRBD1,TRBV20-1,SARVSGQAHRNNSPLH
TRBJ2-1,.,TRBV6-2/TRBV6-3,ASSHPQGNEQF
TRBJ2-6,TRBD1,TRBV20-1,SASEGASGANVLT
TRBJ2-7,.,TRBV10-3,AIGAGAGRAYEQY
TRBJ1-2,.,TRBV6-2/TRBV6-3,ASSYAENYGYT
TRBJ1-5,TRBD1,TRBV28,ASSYRGQYNQPQH
TRBJ2-2,.,TRBV20-1,SAAPGLNTGELF
TRBJ2-2,TRBD1,TRBV20-1,SARGQGATGELF
TRBJ1-6,.,TRBV7-9,ASRDDRVNSPLH
TRBJ2-1,.,TRBV5-1,ASSLTGATYNEQF
TRBJ1-1,.,TRBV20-1,SVSRMNTEAF
TRBJ1-6,.,TRBV20-1,SAASSGRSLNSPLH
TRBJ1-1,.,TRBV20-1,SARVPGGTEAF
TRBJ2-7,.,TRBV2,ASTESGHYEQY
TRBJ1-1,.,TRBV19,ASSNYGNLASETEAF
TRBJ2-5,.,TRBV20-1,SARIRLGQETQY
TRBJ1-1,.,TRBV6-2/TRBV6-3,ASSYNGGLGEPKAF
TRBJ2-1,.,TRBV7-2,ASSLTGSREQF
TRBJ2-5,TRBD1,TRBV5-1,ASSFPTGTGGSETQY
TRBJ2-1,.,TRBV4-1,ASSQVSTGEQF
TRBJ2-3,.,TRBV4-2,ASSQEAQFTDTQY
TRBJ2-3,.,TRBV18,ASSPPTRTSTDTQY
TRBJ1-4,.,TRBV7-8,ASSLVDLEKLF
TRBJ1-1,.,TRBV29-1,SVESRPNTEAF
TRBJ2-1,.,TRBV6-2/TRBV6-3,ASTPGDKPYNEQF
TRBJ1-2,.,TRBV5-1,ASSLGPGYGYT
TRBJ2-3,.,TRBV7-8,ASSRLEGRDTQY
TRBJ2-3,TRBD2,TRBV6-5,ASSYWASGEDDTQY
TRBJ1-1,.,TRBV29-1,SVGKGRSTEAF
TRBJ2-5,.,TRBV18,ASSPPAARGETQY
TRBJ2-7,.,TRBV29-1,SVTDGTVSSYEQY